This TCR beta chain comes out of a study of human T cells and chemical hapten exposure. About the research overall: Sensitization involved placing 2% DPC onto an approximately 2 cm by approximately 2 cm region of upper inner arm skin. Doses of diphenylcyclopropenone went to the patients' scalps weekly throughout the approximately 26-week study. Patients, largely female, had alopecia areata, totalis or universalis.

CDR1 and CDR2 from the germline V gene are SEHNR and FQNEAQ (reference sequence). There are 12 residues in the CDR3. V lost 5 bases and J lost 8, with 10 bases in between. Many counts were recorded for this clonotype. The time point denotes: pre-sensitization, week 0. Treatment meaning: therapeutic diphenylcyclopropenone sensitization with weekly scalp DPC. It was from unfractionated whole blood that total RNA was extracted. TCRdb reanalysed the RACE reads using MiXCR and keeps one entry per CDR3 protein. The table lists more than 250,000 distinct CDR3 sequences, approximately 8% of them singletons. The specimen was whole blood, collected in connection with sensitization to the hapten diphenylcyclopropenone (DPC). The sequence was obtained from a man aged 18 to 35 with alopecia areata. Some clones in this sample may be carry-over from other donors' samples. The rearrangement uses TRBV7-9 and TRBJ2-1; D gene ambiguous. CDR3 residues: CASSRAGDEQFF. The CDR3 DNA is TGTGCCAGCAGCCGGGCAGGCGATGAGCAGTTCTTC.